The subject of this entry is one T cell receptor beta chain. These data are taken from a study of T cell responses to AZD1222 COVID-19 vaccine. Method: immunoSEQ multiplex PCR; TCRdb's copy keeps in-frame clones and lacks some. The repertoire has over 20,000 clones, 80% to 90% of them found once; the top ten carry around 2.7%. This TCR came from an adult who received the AZD1222 COVID-19 vaccine. The specimen comprised peripheral blood, sampled 28 days after the second AZD1222 dose.

CDR3 nucleotide sequence: TGTGCCAGCAGCTTAACAGGGGCAGATACGCAGTATTTT. Amino acids: CASSLTGADTQYF. V usage is TRBV11-2 and J usage is TRBJ2-3, with 7 bases fitting TRBD1. Germline V gene sequence: CDR1 SGHAT, CDR2 FQNNGV. The CDR3 is 13 residues long. V was pared by 2 bases and J by 4 bases, with 0 bases of the junction left unmatched.